Sequencing of this TCR beta chain was carried out in a study of blood T cell repertoires in COVID-19. Study information: There were acute and convalescent COVID-19 samples, and they came from the United States, Italy and Spain.

Cohorts were determined from participant-reported clinical history. Recovered status in Cohort 3 required two negative PCRs, clearance, or symptom resolution. V lost 7 bases and J 1 base, leaving 10 bases between the germline ends. In germline, CDR1 is LGHDT, CDR2 YNNKEL (reference sequence). The CDR3 length is 13 residues. The data were produced by immunoSEQ multiplex PCR, yet TCRdb's version contains in-frame clones alone and is incomplete. The sample consists of about 100,000 clones, about 86% of them appearing once. The sequenced sample consisted of PBMCs or T cells enriched from blood (not recorded which). This chain connects TRBV3-1 (or the pseudogene TRBV3-2) to TRBJ1-1; weak D call: TRBD1 (5 bases). This clonotype was obtained from a woman aged 45-65 years who had recovered from COVID-19. CDR3 nucleotides: TGTGCCAGCACACGGGGGGGGAACACTGAAGCTTTCTTT. Protein: CASTRGGNTEAFF.